These 29 T cell receptor beta chains share one sample of origin, sequenced in a study of T cell repertoires in cytomegalovirus infection. One entry per CDR3 protein, called by TCRdb with MiXCR from the reads. The sample shows more than 75,000 distinct CDR3 sequences, around 3.4% of them seen only once. The material sequenced was PBMCs. The receptors were gathered from a human donor in good health (CMV status not recorded). Some clones in this sample may be carry-over from other donors' samples.

This clonotype was recorded many times. This chain connects TRBV20-1 to TRBJ2-7; perhaps D is TRBD1 or TRBD2 (6 bases each). Germline V CDR1 and CDR2: DFQATT, SNEGSKA (reference sequence). V lost 0 bases, J lost 6 bases, and 15 bases lay in between. This CDR3 has 14 amino acids. CDR3 sequence reads: CSARDPRGLGEQYF. DNA of the CDR3: TGCAGTGCTAGAGATCCCAGGGGACTTGGCGAGCAGTACTTC.

This clonotype came up many times. This chain links TRBV12-3 or TRBV12-4 with TRBJ1-1; possibly TRBD1 for D (5 bases). V shed 3 bases and J shed 1 base, with 9 bases lying between them. The CDR3 is 14 residues long. As DNA, the CDR3 is TGTGCCAGCAGTTTCCCCACAGGGAACACTGAAGCTTTCTTT. It yields the protein CASSFPTGNTEAFF.

This clonotype was observed a handful of times. The chain uses TRBV7-2 and TRBJ1-3; D is unresolved. The CDR3 runs 18 residues. From germline, CDR1 is SGHTA and CDR2 FQGNSA. Trimming left V 0 bases short and J 1 base short, with 16 bases between. CDR3 in amino acids: CASSLAGGAGRSGNTIYF. The CDR3 DNA reads TGTGCCAGCAGCTTAGCGGGAGGCGCAGGCCGGTCTGGAAACACCATATATTTT.

Many counts were recorded for this clonotype. The rearrangement links TRBV6-2 or TRBV6-3 to TRBJ1-2; TRBD1 might be the D (5 bases). The germline V gene has CDR1 MNHEY and CDR2 SVGEGT. V shed 8 bases and J shed 3 bases, with 16 bases lying between them. This CDR3 is 14 amino acids long. The CDR3 sequence: CASENSATDYGYTF. CDR3 in DNA: TGTGCCAGCGAGAATTCGGCGACAGACTATGGCTACACCTTC.

Many counts were recorded for this clonotype. The rearrangement links TRBV2 to TRBJ1-4; D is perhaps TRBD1 (6 bases). Germline loops: CDR1 SNHLY, CDR2 FYNNEI. V was pared by 8 bases and J by 3 bases, with 10 bases between. There are 13 residues in the CDR3. CDR3 loop: CASLYRANEKLFF. The DNA of the CDR3 is TGTGCCAGCCTGTACAGGGCTAATGAAAAACTGTTTTTT.

This clonotype was counted many times. The V gene is TRBV6-2 or TRBV6-3, the J gene TRBJ1-3; a possible D gene is TRBD1 (5 bases). Germline loops: CDR1 MNHEY, CDR2 SVGEGT. V shed 4 bases and J shed 0 bases, with 10 bases lying between them. The CDR3 extends over 15 amino acids. Here the CDR3 DNA reads TGTGCCAGCAGTTTCCGACAGAGCTCTGGAAACACCATATATTTT. Amino acid sequence: CASSFRQSSGNTIYF.

This clonotype was observed at least ten times. V usage is TRBV19 and J usage is TRBJ1-2; D ambiguous. Germline CDR1 LNHDA, CDR2 SQIVND (reference sequence). V was pared by 3 bases and J by 6 bases, with 11 bases between. This CDR3 region has 13 residues. Here the CDR3 reads CASSISFSNGYTF. CDR3 nucleotides: TGTGCCAGTAGTATTAGCTTCTCAAATGGCTACACCTTC.

Many counts were recorded for this clonotype. In nucleotides, the CDR3 is TGTGCCAGCAGTTTTTCGGGATTCGGAAACACCATATATTTT. The encoded protein is CASSFSGFGNTIYF. The chain couples TRBV27 to TRBJ1-3, with D unresolved. Trimming removed 3 bases from V and 4 bases from J, with 10 bases in between. Germline CDR1 reads MNHEY; CDR2 reads SMNVEV (reference sequence). The CDR3 is made up of 14 amino acids.

This clonotype was found many times. The CDR3 DNA is TGCAGTGCTAGAGATGGGTTTAGTGTGTGGACAGCCACTCAAGAGACCCAGTACTTC. Its translation is CSARDGFSVWTATQETQYF. The rearrangement joins TRBV20-1 to TRBJ2-5; TRBD1 is a possible D gene (6 bases). The ends were cut back, 0 bases at V and 2 bases at J, with 25 bases in the middle. The germline gives CDR1 DFQATT, CDR2 SNEGSKA (reference sequence). This CDR3 spans 19 amino acids.

This clonotype was observed many times. V usage is TRBV20-1 and J usage is TRBJ1-6; D unclear. V shed 3 bases and J shed 5 bases, with 14 bases lying between them. CDR3 length: 15 residues. Germline V gene sequence: CDR1 DFQATT, CDR2 SNEGSKA (reference sequence). CDR3 sequence (DNA): TGCAGTGCTAGTCAATATATAAGGAATAATTCACCCCTCCACTTT. Its protein is CSASQYIRNNSPLHF.

This clonotype showed up many times. The chain is built from TRBV12-3 or TRBV12-4 and TRBJ1-6, with a tentative D call TRBD1 (5 bases). CDR3 length: 14 amino acids. V gave up 5 bases and J gave up 9 bases, with 14 bases separating them. The CDR3 spells CASSLTQGTSPLHF. The CDR3 DNA reads TGTGCCAGCAGTCTAACGCAGGGAACTTCACCCCTCCACTTT.

Ten or more counts support this clonotype. The J gene is TRBJ2-5, the V gene TRBV10-3; D is possibly TRBD1 or TRBD2 (5 bases each). The germline V gene has CDR1 ENHRY and CDR2 SYGVKD. The CDR3 is made up of 16 amino acids. Trimming shortened V by 0 bases and J by 9 bases, and 20 bases separated the two germline ends. The CDR3 protein is CAISESFGTAIHAQYF. The CDR3 DNA follows: TGTGCCATCAGTGAGTCCTTCGGGACCGCCATCCATGCCCAGTACTTC.

In this sample, this clonotype turned up many times. The chain links TRBV12-5 to TRBJ1-1; D unclear. Trimming took off 8 bases at V and 1 base at J, with 8 bases between the two ends. Germline CDR1 and CDR2: LGHNT and FRNRAP. The CDR3 has 12 residues. CDR3 bases: TGTGCTAGTACGGATGGGAACACTGAAGCTTTCTTT. It codes for CASTDGNTEAFF.

This clonotype was seen at least ten times. This chain joins TRBV7-9 and TRBJ1-4; no firm D call. Per germline, CDR1 SEHNR and CDR2 FQNEAQ (reference sequence). Trimming took 1 base from V and 3 from J, leaving 6 bases between them. This CDR3 spans 14 amino acids. The CDR3 sequence: CASSLGQANEKLFF. The CDR3 coding sequence is TGTGCCAGCAGCTTAGGGCAGGCTAATGAAAAACTGTTTTTT.

This clonotype appeared many times. The DNA of the CDR3 is TGTGCCAGCAGCCCTGCCGGGGCCGATTCACCCCTCCACTTT. It translates to CASSPAGADSPLHF. The chain uses TRBV12-3 or TRBV12-4 and TRBJ1-6; D is perhaps TRBD1 (5 bases). V was cut by 6 bases and J by 8 bases, with 14 bases left in between. The CDR3 sequence is 14 residues long.

This clonotype was picked up many times. This rearrangement joins TRBV12-5 to TRBJ2-1; D is uncertain. The CDR3 is made up of 12 amino acids. Trimming removed 2 bases at V and 8 bases at J, with 7 bases between. CDR1 and CDR2 from the germline V gene are LGHNT and FRNRAP. The CDR3 DNA is TGTGCTAGTGGTTTGAGGCCTTATGAGCAGTTCTTC. This encodes CASGLRPYEQFF.

Many counts were recorded for this clonotype. V usage is TRBV7-2 and J usage is TRBJ1-6, with TRBD1 matching 7 bases. This CDR3 contains 14 residues. The V gene end was trimmed by 8 bases and the J gene end by 3 bases; junction bases not matched to a gene: 4. CDR1 SGHTA and CDR2 FQGNSA come from the germline V gene. CDR3 sequence reads: CASVRDSYNSPLHF. The CDR3 bases are TGTGCCAGCGTCCGGGACAGCTATAATTCACCCCTCCACTTT.

This clonotype was picked up many times. The chain links TRBV6-2 or TRBV6-3 to TRBJ2-7; 10 bases are a match to TRBD1. Trimming removed 5 bases from V and 2 bases from J; junction bases left unmatched: 9. Looked up from germline, CDR1 is MNHEY and CDR2 is SVGEGT. This CDR3 has 16 amino acids. The CDR3 reads CASSDGRTGGTYEQYF. DNA of the CDR3: TGTGCCAGCAGTGACGGTAGGACAGGGGGTACCTACGAGCAGTACTTC.

This clonotype was seen at least ten times. The rearrangement uses TRBV10-3 and TRBJ2-1; D not resolved. The CDR3 has 13 residues. Trimming took off 7 bases at V and 1 base at J, with 8 bases between the two ends. Germline CDR1 and CDR2: ENHRY and SYGVKD. The CDR3: CAIMSGSYNEQFF. CDR3 DNA sequence: TGTGCCATCATGAGTGGATCCTACAATGAGCAGTTCTTC.

Ten or more counts support this clonotype. The chain has TRBV7-2 and TRBJ1-2, with 10 bases aligning to TRBD1. The CDR3 loop spans 15 amino acids. Germline V lookup: CDR1 SGHTA, CDR2 FQGNSA. The J segment lost 6 bases and the V segment lost 5 bases, leaving 9 bases of the junction unmatched. The chain's CDR3 is CASSLRQGAVHGYTF. The CDR3 bases are TGTGCCAGCAGCCTTCGACAGGGGGCGGTGCATGGCTACACCTTC.

The sample holds many counts of this clonotype. The chain combines TRBV6-1 with TRBJ1-1, with unresolved D. Germline V gene sequence: CDR1 MNHNS, CDR2 SASEGT. The CDR3 runs 14 residues. The V and J ends lost 4 bases and 3 bases respectively, with 12 bases between them. CDR3 amino acids: CASSGVGGYTEAFF. The CDR3 DNA sequence: TGTGCCAGCAGTGGGGTAGGAGGATACACTGAAGCTTTCTTT.

Comment on this clonotype: The CDR3 does not close with the conserved phenylalanine or tryptophan, likely indicating a read error. The DNA is omitted, as the CDR3 cannot be located on it reliably, and the CDR3 follows TCRdb's listing. The rearrangement uses TRBV20-1 and TRBJ2-1. Per the germline V gene, CDR1 is DFQATT and CDR2 is SNEGSKA (reference sequence). The CDR3 spans 9 residues, counting both ends. The CDR3: CTTRNEQLL.

This chain connects TRBV12-3 or TRBV12-4 to TRBJ2-3; D is uncertain. The germline V and J ends were trimmed by 6 bases and 3 bases, with 10 bases remaining between them. The CDR3 has 13 residues. This chain's CDR3 is CASRPLGTDTQYF. The CDR3 DNA reads as TGTGCCAGCAGGCCCCTTGGAACAGATACGCAGTATTTT.

This clonotype was recorded at least ten times. The chain recombines TRBV9 with TRBJ2-1; D unresolved. Germline V gene sequence: CDR1 SGDLS, CDR2 YYNGEE. CDR3 size: 14 residues. Trimming stripped 2 bases from V and 6 bases from J, with 12 bases between. The CDR3 loop is CASSVGFSPNEQFF. The CDR3 DNA reads as TGTGCCAGCAGCGTGGGGTTTAGCCCCAATGAGCAGTTCTTC.

This clonotype was seen ten or more times. The J gene is TRBJ1-4, the V gene TRBV28, with D hard to call. V gave up 3 bases and J gave up 3 bases, with 11 bases separating them. In germline, CDR1 is MDHEN, CDR2 SYDVKM. The length of the CDR3 is 15 residues. CDR3 nucleotides: TGTGCCAGCAGTTTGGAAGGGTCAGCTAATGAAAAACTGTTTTTT. Translated, it gives CASSLEGSANEKLFF.

This clonotype appeared many times. The chain employs TRBV28 and TRBJ2-2, with 8 positions matching TRBD2. CDR1 is MDHEN, CDR2 SYDVKM, per germline. The CDR3 consists of 16 residues. V shed 3 bases and J 1 base; nucleotides not matched to a gene: 4. The CDR3 region has the DNA TGTGCCAGCAGTTTTCGGGGACTAGTGAACACCGGGGAGCTGTTTTTT. It yields the protein CASSFRGLVNTGELFF.

The genes are TRBV4-3 and TRBJ1-1; unclear D gene. The CDR3 runs to 13 residues. V was cut by 5 bases and J by 6 bases, with 13 bases left in between. CDR1 is LGHNA, CDR2 YSLEER, per germline. The CDR3 protein is CASSGTVSSEAFF. CDR3 DNA sequence: TGCGCCAGCAGCGGAACAGTCTCTTCTGAAGCTTTCTTT.

The sample holds many counts of this clonotype. This rearrangement joins TRBV6-1 to TRBJ1-5; weak D call: TRBD1 (6 bases). Germline lookup yields CDR1 MNHNS and CDR2 SASEGT. This CDR3 comprises 13 residues. The ends were cut back, 11 bases at V and 5 bases at J, with 16 bases in the middle. The CDR3 is CAVSTGRDQPQHF. In nucleotides, the CDR3 is TGTGCCGTCTCGACAGGACGGGATCAGCCCCAGCATTTT.

This clonotype has a count of ten or more. The rearrangement links TRBV7-2 to TRBJ1-2, with D possibly matching TRBD1 (5 bases). Per the germline V gene, CDR1 is SGHTA and CDR2 is FQGNSA. The CDR3 is 13 amino acids. Trimming shortened V by 2 bases and J by 3 bases, and 7 bases separated the two germline ends. The CDR3 DNA is TGTGCCAGCAGCTTAACAGGAGACTATGGCTACACCTTC. As protein: CASSLTGDYGYTF. Looking up the rest from reference TRBV7-2 and TRBJ1-2 gives the full variable domain: GAGVSQSPSNKVTEKGKDVELRCDPISGHTALYWYRQSLGQGLEFLIYFQGNSAPDKSGLPSDRFSAERTGGSVSTLTIQRTQQEDSAVYLCASSLTGDYGYTFGSGTRLTVV.